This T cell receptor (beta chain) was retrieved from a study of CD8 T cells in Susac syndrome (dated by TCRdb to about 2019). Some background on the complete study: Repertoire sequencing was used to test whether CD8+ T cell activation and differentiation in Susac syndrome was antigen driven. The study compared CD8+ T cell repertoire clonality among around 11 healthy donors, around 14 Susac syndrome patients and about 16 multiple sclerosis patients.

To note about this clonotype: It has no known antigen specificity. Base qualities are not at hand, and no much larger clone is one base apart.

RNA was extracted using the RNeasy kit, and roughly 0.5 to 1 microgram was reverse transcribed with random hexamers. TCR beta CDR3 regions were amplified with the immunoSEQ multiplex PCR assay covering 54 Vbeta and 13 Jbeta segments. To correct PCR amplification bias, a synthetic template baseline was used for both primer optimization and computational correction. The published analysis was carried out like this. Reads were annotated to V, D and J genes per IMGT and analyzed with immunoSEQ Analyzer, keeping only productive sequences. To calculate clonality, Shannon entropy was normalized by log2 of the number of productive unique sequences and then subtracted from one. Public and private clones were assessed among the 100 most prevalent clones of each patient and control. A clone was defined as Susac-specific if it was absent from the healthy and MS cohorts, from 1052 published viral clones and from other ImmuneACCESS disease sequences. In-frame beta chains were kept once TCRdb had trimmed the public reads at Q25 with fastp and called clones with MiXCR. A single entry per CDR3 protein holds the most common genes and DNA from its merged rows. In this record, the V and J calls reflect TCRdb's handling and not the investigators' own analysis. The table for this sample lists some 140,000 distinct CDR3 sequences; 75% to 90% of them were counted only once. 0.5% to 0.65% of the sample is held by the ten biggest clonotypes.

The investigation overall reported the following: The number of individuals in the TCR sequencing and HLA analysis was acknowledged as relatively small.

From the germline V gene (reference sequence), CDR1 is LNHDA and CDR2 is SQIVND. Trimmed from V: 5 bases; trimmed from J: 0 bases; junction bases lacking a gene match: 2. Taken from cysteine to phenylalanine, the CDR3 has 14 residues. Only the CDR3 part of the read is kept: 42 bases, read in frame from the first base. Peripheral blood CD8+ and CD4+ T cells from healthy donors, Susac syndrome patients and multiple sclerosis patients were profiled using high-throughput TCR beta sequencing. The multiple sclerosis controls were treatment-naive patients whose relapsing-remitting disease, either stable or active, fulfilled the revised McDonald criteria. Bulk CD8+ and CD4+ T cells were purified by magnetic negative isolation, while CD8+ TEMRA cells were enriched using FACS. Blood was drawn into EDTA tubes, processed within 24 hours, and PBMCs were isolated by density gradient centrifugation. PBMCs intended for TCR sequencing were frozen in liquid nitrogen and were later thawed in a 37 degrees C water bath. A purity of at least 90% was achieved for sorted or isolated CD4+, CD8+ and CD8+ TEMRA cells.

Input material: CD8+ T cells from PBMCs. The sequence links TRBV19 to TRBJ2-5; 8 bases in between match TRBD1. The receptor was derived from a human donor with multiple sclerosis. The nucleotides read TGTGCCAGTAGTGCGGACAGGGACCAAGAGACCCAGTACTTC. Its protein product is CASSADRDQETQYF.